Shown below are 12 T cell receptor beta chains from a single sample sequenced in a study of blood T cell repertoires in COVID-19. Clones were read by immunoSEQ multiplex PCR, and TCRdb kept only the in-frame ones, dropping some. The data hold 150,000 to 160,000 clones, with about 80% observed a single time. The sequencing sample was made of peripheral blood. The receptors derive from a man aged 55 to 70 with acute or convalescent COVID-19.

The V and J genes are TRBV29-1 and TRBJ1-2; D may be TRBD1 (6 bases). V was cut by 7 bases and J by 10 bases, with 22 bases left in between. Germline values: CDR1 SQVTM, CDR2 ANQGSEA. There are 13 residues in the CDR3. CDR3 amino acids: CSATREGDLPYTF. The CDR3 nucleotides read TGCAGCGCCACCAGGGAGGGGGATTTGCCCTACACCTTC.

The chain employs TRBV2 and TRBJ1-1; no clear D gene. The germline V gene encodes CDR1 SNHLY and CDR2 FYNNEI. The CDR3 runs 13 residues. The V end lost 2 bases, the J end lost 4 bases, and 8 bases lay between the germline ends. CDR3 DNA: TGTGCCAGCAGTGAACGACTGATCACTGAAGCTTTCTTT. This codes for CASSERLITEAFF.

V usage is TRBV6-5 and J usage is TRBJ2-7; 9 bases line up with TRBD1. The germline V gene has CDR1 MNHEY and CDR2 SVGAGI. The trim removed 6 bases at V and 0 bases at J, leaving 6 bases unmatched. The CDR3 runs to 15 residues. The CDR3 region is CASSPGQGSSYEQYF. Written as DNA, the CDR3 is TGTGCCAGCAGCCCGGGACAGGGTAGCTCCTACGAGCAGTACTTC.

The chain couples TRBV7-2 to TRBJ1-1; TRBD1 matches at 8 bases. The germline gives CDR1 SGHTA, CDR2 FQGNSA. V dropped 1 base and J dropped 4; count of bases not matched to a gene: 8. CDR3 length equals 16 residues. The CDR3 here is CASSLVPRGLGTEAFF. The CDR3 DNA follows: TGTGCCAGCAGCTTAGTCCCCAGGGGGCTGGGCACTGAAGCTTTCTTT.

V gene TRBV10-3 combines with J gene TRBJ2-1; 16 bases are a match to TRBD2. The ends lost 4 bases at V and 7 bases at J; junction bases unmatched: 10. Germline V gives CDR1 ENHRY, CDR2 SYGVKD. This CDR3 contains 18 residues. CDR3 in DNA: TGTGCCATCAGTGCTCCTCCGGGACTAGCGGGGGGGCCGAATGAGCAGTTCTTC. It codes for CAISAPPGLAGGPNEQFF.

The chain has TRBV10-3 and TRBJ2-3, with a tentative D call TRBD2 (6 bases). This CDR3 spans 14 amino acids. With 0 bases removed from V and 4 bases from J, the gap between germline ends came to 8 bases. Germline CDR1 reads ENHRY; CDR2 reads SYGVKD. CDR3 residues: CAISESAGSDTQYF. CDR3 sequence (DNA): TGTGCCATCAGTGAGTCGGCGGGGTCAGATACGCAGTATTTT.

The chain joins TRBV6-5 to TRBJ2-7; 9 bases are shared with TRBD1. Germline lookup yields CDR1 MNHEY and CDR2 SVGAGI. With 5 bases clipped from V and 3 bases from J, the junction kept 8 bases outside the gene matches. The CDR3 totals 15 residues. CDR3 in amino acids: CASSRDGQGFYEQYF. The CDR3 DNA is TGTGCCAGCAGTAGAGATGGACAGGGGTTCTACGAGCAGTACTTC.

The gene calls are TRBV2 and TRBJ1-5; no reliable D call. V gave up 5 bases and J gave up 0 bases, with 5 bases separating them. The CDR3 consists of 13 residues. The germline CDR1 and CDR2 sequences are SNHLY and FYNNEI. The CDR3 DNA reads as TGTGCCAGCAGTTTGTATAGCAATCAGCCCCAGCATTTT. Its protein product is CASSLYSNQPQHF.

V usage is TRBV28 and J usage is TRBJ1-1; unclear D gene. Per the germline V gene, CDR1 is MDHEN and CDR2 is SYDVKM. CDR3 length: 13 amino acids. V was trimmed by 2 bases and J by 6 bases, leaving 10 bases between them. This chain's CDR3 is CASSLGGRAEAFF. For the CDR3, the DNA is TGTGCCAGCAGTTTAGGAGGGAGGGCTGAAGCTTTCTTT.

This rearrangement joins TRBV28 to TRBJ1-5; the D gene is possibly TRBD1 (5 bases). The CDR3 spans 15 residues. Germline values: CDR1 MDHEN, CDR2 SYDVKM. The V and J ends lost 4 bases and 1 base respectively, with 11 bases between them. The CDR3 bases are TGTGCCAGCAGTTGGATTCAGGGAAGCAATCAGCCCCAGCATTTT. It codes for CASSWIQGSNQPQHF.

The genes are TRBV14 and TRBJ1-4, with D hard to call. Germline V gene lookup returns CDR1 SGHDN and CDR2 FVKESK. CDR3 length: 15 amino acids. Trimming removed 2 bases from V and 5 bases from J, with 12 bases in between. Written as DNA, the CDR3 is TGTGCCAGCAGCCAATTCGCGACTGAGAATGAAAAACTGTTTTTT. It codes for CASSQFATENEKLFF.

The chain employs TRBV7-2 and TRBJ1-2; D is ambiguous. Between the trimmed V and J ends, which lost 1 base and 7 bases, there was a span of 10 bases. Germline CDR1 reads SGHTA; CDR2 reads FQGNSA. This CDR3 contains 13 residues. The CDR3 nucleotides read TGTGCCAGCAGCTTAGTATTTCCGGGTGGCTACACCTTC. Translated: CASSLVFPGGYTF.